Described below is a single T cell receptor beta chain sequence and its context. CDR1 and CDR2 (germline): GTSNPN, SVGIG (reference sequence). V trimming: 0 bases; J trimming: 6 bases; junction bases outside the gene matches: 15. This CDR3 region has 18 residues. The data belong to a study of PD-1 blockade in classical Hodgkin lymphoma. Each and every patient relapsed after autologous stem cell transplantation, and patients got differing brentuximab vedotin exposure. Assay: immunoSEQ multiplex PCR; the TCRdb copy retains only in-frame clones and omits some. The sample lists some 90,000 clones; around nine tenths were seen once.

The sequences come from peripheral blood mononuclear cells (PBMCs), collected before the second cycle of nivolumab. This receptor was identified in a human donor with classical Hodgkin lymphoma. The chain employs TRBV30 and TRBJ1-1, with 11 bases identical to TRBD1. CDR3 sequence reads: CAWSVSGWGQGEGAEAFF. The CDR3 DNA reads TGTGCCTGGAGTGTCTCCGGGTGGGGACAGGGGGAAGGGGCTGAAGCTTTCTTT.